Listed here is a single T cell receptor beta chain. This receptor's antigen is unknown. No much larger clone is present one base from it, and per-base qualities are unavailable. The data originate from a study of human thymus T cells (dated by TCRdb to 2018 to 2020). As for the study more broadly: The study described the TCR alpha and beta repertoires in under ten infant thymus samples and a few matching peripheral blood samples. Donor ages ranging from about 7 to 250 days were recorded, and six or seven male and a couple of female infants were included in the cohort.

General study outcomes and caveats: The related research found that thymic TCR repertoires overlapped highly between unrelated individuals. Usage of V and J gene segments appeared to be biased in both the thymic and the peripheral blood repertoires. On average, thymus samples yielded roughly 800,000 unique TCRB clonotypes, whereas blood samples yielded 75,000 to 95,000.

The thymus tissue came from surgical resects taken out during corrective cardiac surgery. In Finland, the donors were immunologically healthy infants who were having open corrective cardiac surgery for congenital heart defects. Thymocytes were mechanically released from the tissue and were stored as pellets of roughly 9.5-34 million cells at -70 degrees C. A QIAsymphony instrument was used to extract genomic DNA from frozen cell pellets. CDR1 and CDR2 are drawn from the germline V gene: ENHRY, SYGVKD. There are 18 amino acids in the CDR3, from cysteine to phenylalanine inclusive. CDR3 DNA only is kept here, 54 bases in frame from base 1. Unmatched junction bases come to 10, with V trimmed by 0 bases and J by 0 bases. The immunoSEQ multiplex PCR assay was used to amplify the TCRB and TCRAD loci from a standardized amount of quality-controlled genomic DNA. The amplicons covered the V(D)J region and were long enough to include the CDR3 and to identify the V and J genes. The commercial immunoSEQ service was used to sequence amplicons on an Illumina platform. Under the source paper's analysis protocol: Primer bias and sequencing errors were corrected using previously described methods, and TCRAD and TCRB definitions followed the IMGT database. The repertoires were analysed using immunoSEQ Analyzer 3.0 and VDJTools for basic statistics, V/J segment usage, diversity estimates, rarefaction and pairwise overlap. Chao1, ChaoE, Efron-Thisted, Shannon and inverse Simpson indices were used to estimate diversity, which was also estimated on datasets down-sampled to the smallest sample. For repertoire overlap, CDR3 nucleotide sequence, V gene and J gene had to match strictly, and clustering was done by Jaccard-based multidimensional scaling. TCRdb took over this immuneACCESS table, retaining in-frame rearrangements with V and J assigned. Such tables are incomplete; in checked studies, under half of the missing clones stem from an unresolved V gene, and the remainder is unexplained. That table supplies the V and J calls and clone size; D and trimming were determined from the DNA. Across this sample there are roughly 86,000 clones, with 96% seen only once. Of the sample, 0.031% is held by the ten largest clones.

The specimen was thymus tissue. The receptor was isolated from a boy in the first two years of life with a congenital heart defect but otherwise immunologically healthy. Rearrangement joined TRBV10-3 to TRBJ2-7, with 8 bases matching TRBD1. The CDR3 region has the sequence CAISESGRTGQSSYEQYF. Read as DNA, the sequence is TGTGCCATCAGTGAGTCTGGTAGGACAGGGCAAAGCTCCTACGAGCAGTACTTC.